This TCR beta chain stems from a study of T-cell memory formation after mild COVID-19. Study details: Largely donor-specific sequence clusters came from two donors.

J was trimmed by 4 bases and V by 4 bases; bases with no gene match: 13. Germline V gene data show CDR1 as SGDLS and CDR2 as YYNGEE. The CDR3 consists of 16 residues. Each CDR3 protein is one row after TCRdb ran MiXCR on the 5' RACE reads. The sample shows fewer than 450,000 distinct CDR3 sequences, roughly 21% of them seen only once. Comment on this clonotype: Its antigen is as yet unknown.

Study findings and constraints: There was a balanced CD4/CD8 profile in clones contracting day 15 to 85, and later expanders leaned CD4+. Second-wave clones peaking on day 37 lacked confirmed SARS-CoV-2 specificity.

This receptor was identified in an adult woman who had mild COVID-19 (a few samples of this study predate the infection). Cell type and time point are not known. Sample: PBMCs or a T cell subset sorted from them (not recorded which). The V and J genes are TRBV9 and TRBJ2-5; 7 bases fit TRBD1. The CDR3 region is CASSSPGQAWGETQYF. The CDR3 DNA reads TGTGCCAGCAGCTCACCAGGACAGGCGTGGGGAGAGACCCAGTACTTC.